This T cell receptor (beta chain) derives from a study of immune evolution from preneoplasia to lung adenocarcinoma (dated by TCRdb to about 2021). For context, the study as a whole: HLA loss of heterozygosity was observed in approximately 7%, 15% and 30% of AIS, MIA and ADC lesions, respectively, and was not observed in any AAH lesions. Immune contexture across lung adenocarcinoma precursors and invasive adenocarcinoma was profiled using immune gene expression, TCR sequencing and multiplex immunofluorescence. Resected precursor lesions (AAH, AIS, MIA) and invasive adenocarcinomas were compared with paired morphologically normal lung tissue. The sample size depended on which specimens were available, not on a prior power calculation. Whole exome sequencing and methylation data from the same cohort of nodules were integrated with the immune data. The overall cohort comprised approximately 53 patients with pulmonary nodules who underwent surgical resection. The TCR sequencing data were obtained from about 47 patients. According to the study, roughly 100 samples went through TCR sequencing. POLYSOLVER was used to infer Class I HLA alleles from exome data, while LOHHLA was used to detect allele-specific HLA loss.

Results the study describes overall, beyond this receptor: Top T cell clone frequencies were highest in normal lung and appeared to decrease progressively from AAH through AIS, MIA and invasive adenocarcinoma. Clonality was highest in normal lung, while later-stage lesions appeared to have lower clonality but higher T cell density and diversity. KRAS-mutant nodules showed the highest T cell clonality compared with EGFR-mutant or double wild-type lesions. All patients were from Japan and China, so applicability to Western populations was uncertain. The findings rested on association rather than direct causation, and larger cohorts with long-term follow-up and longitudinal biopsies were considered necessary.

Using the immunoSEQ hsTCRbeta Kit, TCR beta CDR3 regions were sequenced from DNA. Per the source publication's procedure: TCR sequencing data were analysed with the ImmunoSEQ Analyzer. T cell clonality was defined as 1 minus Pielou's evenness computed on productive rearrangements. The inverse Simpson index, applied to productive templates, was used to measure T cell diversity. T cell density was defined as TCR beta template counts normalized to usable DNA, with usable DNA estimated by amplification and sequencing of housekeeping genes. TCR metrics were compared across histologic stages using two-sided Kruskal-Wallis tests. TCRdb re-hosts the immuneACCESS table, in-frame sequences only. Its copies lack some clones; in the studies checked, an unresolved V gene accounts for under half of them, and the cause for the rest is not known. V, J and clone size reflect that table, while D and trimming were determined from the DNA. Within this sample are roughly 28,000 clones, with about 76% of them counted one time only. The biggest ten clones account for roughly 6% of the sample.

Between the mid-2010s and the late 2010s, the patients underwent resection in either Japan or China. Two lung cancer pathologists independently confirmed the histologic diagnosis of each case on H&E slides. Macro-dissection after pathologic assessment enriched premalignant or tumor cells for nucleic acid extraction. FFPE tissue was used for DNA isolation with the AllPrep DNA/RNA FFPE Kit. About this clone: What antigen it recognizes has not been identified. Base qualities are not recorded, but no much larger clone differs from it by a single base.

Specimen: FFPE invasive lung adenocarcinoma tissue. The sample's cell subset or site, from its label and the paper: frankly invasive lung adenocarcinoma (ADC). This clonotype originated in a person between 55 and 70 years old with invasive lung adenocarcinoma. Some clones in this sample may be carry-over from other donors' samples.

This receptor carries the CDR3 CASSQIMGSYEQYF. In nucleotide form, the sequence is TGTGCCAGCAGTCAAATTATGGGGTCCTACGAGCAGTACTTC. Here the chain combines TRBV28 and TRBJ2-7; confidence is insufficient to name the D gene. The germline V gene provides CDR1 MDHEN and CDR2 SYDVKM. V gives up 5 bases and J gives up 1 base, and the segment between their germline ends measures 12 bases. Counted from cysteine to phenylalanine, this CDR3 has 14 amino acids. Of all the DNA, just the CDR3 is kept, 42 bases in frame from base 1.